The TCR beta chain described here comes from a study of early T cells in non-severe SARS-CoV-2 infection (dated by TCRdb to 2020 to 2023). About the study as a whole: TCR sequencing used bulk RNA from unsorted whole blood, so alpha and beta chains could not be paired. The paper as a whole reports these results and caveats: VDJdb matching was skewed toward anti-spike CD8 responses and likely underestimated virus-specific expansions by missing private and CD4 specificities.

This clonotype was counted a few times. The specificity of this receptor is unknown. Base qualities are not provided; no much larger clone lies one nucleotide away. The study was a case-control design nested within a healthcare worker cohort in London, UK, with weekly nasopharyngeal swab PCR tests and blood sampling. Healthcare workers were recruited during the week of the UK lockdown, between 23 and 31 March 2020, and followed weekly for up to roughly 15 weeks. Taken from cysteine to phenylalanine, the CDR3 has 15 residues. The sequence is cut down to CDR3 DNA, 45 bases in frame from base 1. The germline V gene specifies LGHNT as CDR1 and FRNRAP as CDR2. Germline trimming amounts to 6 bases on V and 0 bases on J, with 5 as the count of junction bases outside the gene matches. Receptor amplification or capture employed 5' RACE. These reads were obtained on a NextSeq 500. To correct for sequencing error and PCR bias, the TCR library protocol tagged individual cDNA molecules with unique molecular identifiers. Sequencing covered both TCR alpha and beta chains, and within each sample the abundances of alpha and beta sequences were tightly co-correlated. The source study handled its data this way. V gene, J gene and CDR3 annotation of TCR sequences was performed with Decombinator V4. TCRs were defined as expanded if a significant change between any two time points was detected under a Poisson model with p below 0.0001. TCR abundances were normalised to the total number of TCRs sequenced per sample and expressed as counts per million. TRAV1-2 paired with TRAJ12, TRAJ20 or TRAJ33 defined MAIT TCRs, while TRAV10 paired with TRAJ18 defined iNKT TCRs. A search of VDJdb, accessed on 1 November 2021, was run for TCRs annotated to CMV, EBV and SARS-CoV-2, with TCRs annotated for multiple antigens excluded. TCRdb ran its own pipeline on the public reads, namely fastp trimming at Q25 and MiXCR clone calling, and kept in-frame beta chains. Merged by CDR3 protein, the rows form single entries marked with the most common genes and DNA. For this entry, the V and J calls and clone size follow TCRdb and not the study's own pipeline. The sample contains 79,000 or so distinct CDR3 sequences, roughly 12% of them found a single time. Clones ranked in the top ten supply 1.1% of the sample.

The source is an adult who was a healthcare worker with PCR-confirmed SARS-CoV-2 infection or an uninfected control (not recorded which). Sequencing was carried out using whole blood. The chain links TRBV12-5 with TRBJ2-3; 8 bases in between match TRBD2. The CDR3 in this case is CASGPSGGSTDTQYF. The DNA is TGTGCTAGTGGGCCAAGCGGGGGAAGCACAGATACGCAGTATTTT.